Presented here are 7 T cell receptor beta chains from one specimen sequenced in a study of T-cell reconstitution after alpha-beta-depleted transplantation in children. Library preparation (for TCRbeta) was performed with unique molecular identifiers. TCRdb called the PCR reads again in MiXCR, with one record for every CDR3 protein. In the table there are 600,000 to 800,000 distinct CDR3 sequences, around 13% of which are singletons. The sequencing here drew on PBMCs, taken before TCRalphabeta/CD19-depleted stem cell transplant. The receptor source for this set is a girl aged 2 to 9 with congenital amegakaryocytic thrombocytopenia, due to receive a stem cell transplant.

V and J are TRBV20-1 and TRBJ2-1; 7 nucleotides agree with TRBD1. Losses at the gene ends were 0 bases for V and 2 bases for J; bases not matched to a gene: 4. The CDR3 runs to 15 residues. Per germline, CDR1 DFQATT and CDR2 SNEGSKA (reference sequence). The CDR3 loop is CSARETGSPYNEQFF. The CDR3 DNA sequence: TGCAGTGCTAGAGAGACAGGGAGCCCCTACAATGAGCAGTTCTTC.

The rearrangement links TRBV7-8 to TRBJ2-5, with 7 bases fitting TRBD2. CDR3 size: 15 residues. CDR1 and CDR2 (germline): SGHVS, FQNEAQ. Trimming at V came to 2 bases and at J to 2 bases, leaving 5 bases not matched to a gene. Here the CDR3 DNA reads TGTGCCAGCAGCTTATTTAGAGCGGGGCAAGAGACCCAGTACTTC. Residues: CASSLFRAGQETQYF.

This clonotype was observed a handful of times. The chain couples TRBV7-7 to TRBJ2-1, with 15 bases that match TRBD2. The CDR3 length is 15 residues. The V gene's germline CDR1 is SSHAT and CDR2 FNYEAQ (reference sequence). With 6 bases clipped from V and 8 bases from J, the junction kept 5 bases outside the gene matches. CDR3 loop: CASSPGLAGGHEQFF. As DNA, the CDR3 is TGTGCCAGCAGTCCAGGACTAGCGGGAGGGCATGAGCAGTTCTTC.

Ten or more counts support this clonotype. The gene calls are TRBV5-1 and TRBJ2-2; D is perhaps TRBD2 (5 bases). The germline V gene has CDR1 SGHRS and CDR2 YFSETQ. The CDR3 runs to 16 residues. V lost 0 bases to trimming and J lost 0 bases, with 9 bases between them. This CDR3 reads CASSLEVASNTGELFF. The CDR3 bases are TGCGCCAGCAGCTTGGAGGTAGCGTCGAACACCGGGGAGCTGTTTTTT. The full variable domain, in which reference TRBV5-1 and TRBJ2-2 provide the parts outside the CDR3, is KAGVTQTPRYLIKTRGQQVTLSCSPISGHRSVSWYQQTPGQGLQFLFEYFSETQRNKGNFPGRFSGRQFSNSRSEMNVSTLELGDSALYLCASSLEVASNTGELFFGEGSRLTVL.

The table lists this clonotype with many counts. The rearrangement uses TRBV28 and TRBJ2-1, with D tentatively TRBD2 (5 bases). The ends were cut back, 7 bases at V and 9 bases at J, with 10 bases in the middle. The germline gives CDR1 MDHEN, CDR2 SYDVKM. The length of the CDR3 is 11 residues. The CDR3 spells CASIGLGEQFF. The CDR3 DNA follows: TGTGCCAGCATTGGACTGGGTGAGCAGTTCTTC.

With respect to this clonotype: Since no conserved phenylalanine or tryptophan closes the CDR3, a read error is the likely cause. No DNA is shown, since the ends of the CDR3 on it are uncertain; the CDR3 is the one TCRdb lists. The V gene is TRBV11-2, the J gene TRBJ2-1; TRBD2 was called by the table and not checked on the DNA. Germline values: CDR1 SGHAT, CDR2 FQNNGV. Inclusive of both ends, the CDR3 amounts to 11 amino acids. The CDR3 loop reads CASSPGTSLFT.

This clonotype was recorded many times. The chain uses TRBV15 and TRBJ2-1; no clear D. The germline V gene has CDR1 LNHNV and CDR2 YYDKDF (reference sequence). The germline V and J ends were trimmed by 0 bases and 2 bases, with 11 bases remaining between them. The CDR3 sequence is 16 residues long. CDR3 DNA sequence: TGTGCCACCAGCAGAGAGGATTCTTTAGCCTACAATGAGCAGTTCTTC. Its protein product is CATSREDSLAYNEQFF. The full variable domain, with the rest looked up from reference TRBV15 and TRBJ2-1, is DAMVIQNPRYQVTQFGKPVTLSCSQTLNHNVMYWYQQKSSQAPKLLFHYYDKDFNNEADTPDNFQSRRPNTSFCFLDIRSPGLGDTAMYLCATSREDSLAYNEQFFGPGTRLTVL.